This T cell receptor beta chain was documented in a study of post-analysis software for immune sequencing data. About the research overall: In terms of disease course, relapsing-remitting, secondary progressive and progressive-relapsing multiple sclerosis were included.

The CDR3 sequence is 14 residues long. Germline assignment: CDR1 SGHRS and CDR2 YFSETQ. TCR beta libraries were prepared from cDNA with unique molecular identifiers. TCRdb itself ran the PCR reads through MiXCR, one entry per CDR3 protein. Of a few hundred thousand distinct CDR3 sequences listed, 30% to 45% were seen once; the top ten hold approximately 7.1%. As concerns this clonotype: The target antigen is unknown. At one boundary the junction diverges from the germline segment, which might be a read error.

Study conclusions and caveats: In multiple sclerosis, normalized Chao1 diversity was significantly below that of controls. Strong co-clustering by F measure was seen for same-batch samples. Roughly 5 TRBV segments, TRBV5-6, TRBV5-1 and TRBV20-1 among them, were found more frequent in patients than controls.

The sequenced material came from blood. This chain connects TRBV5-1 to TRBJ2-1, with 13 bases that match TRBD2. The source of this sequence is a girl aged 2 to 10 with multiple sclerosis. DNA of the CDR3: TGCGCCAGCAGCACTAGCGGGGGGGACAATGAGGAGTTCTTC. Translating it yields CASSTSGGDNEEFF.